The clone carrying this T cell receptor (beta chain) was detected only once. The germline V gene encodes CDR1 SNHLY and CDR2 FYNNEI. The ends lost 1 base at V and 0 bases at J; junction bases unmatched: 2. The CDR3 totals 16 residues. The data originate from a study of OX40 agonist ivuxolimab in advanced cancers. Some clones are missing from TCRdb's copy, which holds only in-frame ones; the method was immunoSEQ multiplex PCR. The sample lists about 100,000 clones, roughly 95% occurring once. The sequence was obtained from an adult with an advanced solid tumor such as melanoma, head and neck, liver or kidney cancer. V and J are TRBV2 and TRBJ1-2, with TRBD1 identical over 10 bases. Sequencing was performed on CD4+ or CD8+ T cells sorted from blood, taken in a trial of the OX40 agonist ivuxolimab. The CDR3 DNA reads as TGTGCCAGCAGTGAAGTCGACAGGGGGCCTAACTATGGCTACACCTTC. Its protein is CASSEVDRGPNYGYTF. The variable domain in full, completed from reference TRBV2 and TRBJ1-2, reads EPEVTQTPSHQVTQMGQEVILRCVPISNHLYFYWYRQILGQKVEFLVSFYNNEISEKSEIFDDQFSVERPDGSNFTLKIRSTKLEDSAMYFCASSEVDRGPNYGYTFGSGTRLTVV.